This TCR beta chain was captured by sequencing in a study of Graves' ophthalmopathy and Graves' hyperthyroidism. The V gene lost 4 bases and the J gene lost 6 bases, with 9 bases spanning the gap. Germline CDR1 and CDR2: LGHNT and FRNRAP. The CDR3 spans 12 residues. The TCR beta CDR3 regions underwent amplification from RNA transcripts. HTBI-primed RT-PCR formed the first round, and a multiplex PCR formed the second. TCRdb fed the multiplex PCR reads into MiXCR, producing one record per CDR3 protein. Among some 350,000 distinct CDR3 sequences listed, approximately 17% were seen once. This clonotype has a count of ten or more.

Source material: peripheral blood. This sequence joins TRBV12-5 and TRBJ1-1; D gene uncertain. The receptor's source is an adult woman with stable Graves' hyperthyroidism. In nucleotides, the CDR3 is TGTGCTAGTGGTTCCTACAAGTCTGAAGCTTTCTTT. Encoded protein: CASGSYKSEAFF.